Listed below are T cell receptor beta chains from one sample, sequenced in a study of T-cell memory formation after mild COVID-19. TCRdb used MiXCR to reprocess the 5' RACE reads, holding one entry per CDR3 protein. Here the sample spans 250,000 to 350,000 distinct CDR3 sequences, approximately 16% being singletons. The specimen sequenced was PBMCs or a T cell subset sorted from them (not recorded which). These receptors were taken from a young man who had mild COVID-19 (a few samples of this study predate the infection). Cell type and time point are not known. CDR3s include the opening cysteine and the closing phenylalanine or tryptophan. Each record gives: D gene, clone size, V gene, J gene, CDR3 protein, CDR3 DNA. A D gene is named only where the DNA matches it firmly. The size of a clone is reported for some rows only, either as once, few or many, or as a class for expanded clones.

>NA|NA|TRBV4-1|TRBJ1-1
CASSPGVMNTEAFF
TGCGCCAGCAGCCCCGGGGTCATGAACACTGAAGCTTTCTTT
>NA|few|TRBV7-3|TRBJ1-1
CASSLSPGQNTEAFF
TGTGCCAGCAGCCTATCCCCTGGACAGAACACTGAAGCTTTCTTT
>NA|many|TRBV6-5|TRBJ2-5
CASSYSRFELQETQYF
TGTGCCAGCAGTTACTCGAGATTCGAATTACAAGAGACCCAGTACTTC
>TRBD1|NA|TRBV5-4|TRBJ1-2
CASSLPGQGLSGYTF
TGTGCCAGCAGTCTGCCAGGACAGGGTCTTAGTGGCTACACCTTC
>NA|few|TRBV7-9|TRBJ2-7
CASSHPRLGPSEQYF
TGTGCCAGCAGCCACCCGCGGTTGGGGCCTTCCGAGCAGTACTTC
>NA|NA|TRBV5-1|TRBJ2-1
CASSLEFGREFF
TGCGCCAGCAGCTTGGAGTTTGGCAGGGAGTTCTTC
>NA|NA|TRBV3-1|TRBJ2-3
CASSQPLRGTDTQYF
TGTGCCAGCAGCCAGCCCCTTAGGGGTACAGATACGCAGTATTTT
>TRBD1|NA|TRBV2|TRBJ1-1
CASSGQGGNTEAFF
TGTGCCAGCAGCGGACAGGGCGGTAACACTGAAGCTTTCTTT
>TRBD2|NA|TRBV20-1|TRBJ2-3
CSATPPGGSSTDTQYF
TGCAGTGCTACCCCACCGGGGGGGTCTAGCACAGATACGCAGTATTTT
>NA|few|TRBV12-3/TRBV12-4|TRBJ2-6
CASSSTAGQLGGANVLTF
TGTGCCAGCAGTTCCACCGCGGGACAGCTTGGAGGGGCCAACGTCCTGACTTTC
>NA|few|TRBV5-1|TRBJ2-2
CASRPRTNTGELFF
TGCGCCAGCAGGCCACGGACGAACACCGGGGAGCTGTTTTTT
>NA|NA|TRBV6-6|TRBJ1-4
CASSYSKRETNEKLFF
TGTGCCAGCAGTTACTCGAAAAGGGAAACTAATGAAAAACTGTTTTTT
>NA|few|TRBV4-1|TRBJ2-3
CASSPPQGSDTQYF
TGCGCCAGCAGCCCCCCTCAAGGTTCAGATACGCAGTATTTT
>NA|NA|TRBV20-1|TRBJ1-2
CSARGRRGYGYTF
TGCAGTGCTAGAGGCAGGAGGGGCTATGGCTACACCTTC
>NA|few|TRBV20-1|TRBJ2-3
CSARDERLLTDTQYF
TGCAGTGCTAGAGATGAGAGACTACTCACAGATACGCAGTATTTT
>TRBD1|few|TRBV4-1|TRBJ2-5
CASSPGQGTGTQYF
TGCGCCAGCAGCCCGGGACAGGGGACGGGGACCCAGTACTTC
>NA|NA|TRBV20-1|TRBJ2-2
CSVQRNAGELFF
TGCAGTGTACAGAGAAACGCCGGGGAGCTGTTTTTT
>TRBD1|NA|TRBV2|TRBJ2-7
CASSGRQGVAYEQYF
TGTGCCAGCAGTGGGAGGCAGGGGGTAGCCTACGAGCAGTACTTC
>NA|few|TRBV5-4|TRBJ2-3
CASSWGATTDTQYF
TGTGCCAGCAGCTGGGGGGCGACCACAGATACGCAGTATTTT
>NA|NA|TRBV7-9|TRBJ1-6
CASSRLRGSNSPLHF
TGTGCCAGCAGCAGGCTCCGGGGGTCCAATTCACCCCTCCACTTT
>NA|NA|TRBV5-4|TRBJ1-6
CASSLLPDTNSPLHF
TGTGCCAGCAGCTTGTTGCCAGACACTAATTCACCCCTCCACTTT
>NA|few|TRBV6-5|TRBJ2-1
CASSYSYDGGYEQFF
TGTGCCAGCAGTTACTCGTATGACGGGGGCTATGAGCAGTTCTTC
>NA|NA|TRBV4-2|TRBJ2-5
CASSLGITGGETQYF
TGTGCCAGCAGCCTGGGAATAACGGGTGGTGAGACCCAGTACTTC
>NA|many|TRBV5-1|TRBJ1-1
CASRVQGNTEAFF
TGTGCCAGCCGAGTACAGGGGAACACTGAAGCTTTCTTT
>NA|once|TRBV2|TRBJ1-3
CASSQAGASGNTISF
TGTGCCAGCAGCCAGGCAGGGGCGAGCGGAAACACCATATCTTTT
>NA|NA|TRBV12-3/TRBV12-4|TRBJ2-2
CASSVSRVGELFF
TGTGCCAGCAGTGTCTCCAGGGTGGGGGAGCTGTTTTTT
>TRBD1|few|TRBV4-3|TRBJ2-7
CASSRARDRAPYEQYF
TGCGCCAGCAGCCGCGCCAGGGACAGGGCTCCCTACGAGCAGTACTTC
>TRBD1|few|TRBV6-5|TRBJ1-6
CASSRQGGESPLHF
TGTGCCAGCAGTCGACAGGGTGGTGAATCACCCCTCCACTTT
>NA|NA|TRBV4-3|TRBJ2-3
CASSQDPGADTQYF
TGCGCCAGCAGCCAAGATCCCGGGGCAGATACGCAGTATTTT
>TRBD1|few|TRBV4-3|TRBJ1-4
CASSQGQGGTQNEKLFF
TGCGCCAGCAGCCAGGGACAGGGAGGAACCCAAAATGAAAAACTGTTTTTT
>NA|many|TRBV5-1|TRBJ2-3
CASSLMGFSTDTQYF
TGCGCCAGCAGCTTGATGGGGTTTAGCACAGATACGCAGTATTTT
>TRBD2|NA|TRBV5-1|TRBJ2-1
CASSLVVAGGSYNEQFF
TGCGCCAGCAGCTTGGTGGTAGCGGGGGGCAGCTACAATGAGCAGTTCTTC
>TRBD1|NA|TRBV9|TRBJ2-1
CASSARGDSNLNEQFF
TGTGCCAGCAGCGCCCGAGGGGACAGCAACCTCAATGAGCAGTTCTTC
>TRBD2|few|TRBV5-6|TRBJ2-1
CASSLVIAGDNEQFF
TGTGCCAGCAGCTTGGTAATAGCGGGGGACAATGAGCAGTTCTTC
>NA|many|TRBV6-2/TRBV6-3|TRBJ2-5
CASTPVPDRHSKTQYF
TGTGCCAGCACTCCTGTCCCCGACAGGCATAGTAAGACCCAGTACTTC
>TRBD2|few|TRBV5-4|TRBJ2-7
CASSLGREPGYEQYF
TGTGCCAGCAGCTTGGGGCGGGAGCCGGGCTACGAGCAGTACTTC
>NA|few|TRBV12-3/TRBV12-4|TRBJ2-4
CASSLFVGFTENRNGGSKNIQYF
TGTGCCAGCAGTTTATTCGTGGGGTTCACAGAAAATCGCAACGGGGGTTCCAAAAACATTCAGTACTTC
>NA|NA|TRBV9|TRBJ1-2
CASSHDTAGGRGGYTF
TGTGCCAGCAGCCACGACACGGCCGGGGGAAGGGGTGGCTACACCTTC
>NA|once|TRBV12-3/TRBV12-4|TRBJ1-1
CASSFGRGLETEAFF
TGTGCCAGCAGTTTTGGGCGGGGTTTGGAGACTGAAGCTTTCTTT
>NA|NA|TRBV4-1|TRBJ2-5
CASSQTPGSGETQYF
TGCGCCAGCAGCCAGACGCCCGGATCCGGGGAGACCCAGTACTTC
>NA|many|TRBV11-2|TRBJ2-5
CASSSGTRLGAQYF
TGTGCCAGCAGCTCCGGGACCCGTCTTGGAGCCCAGTACTTC